This TCR beta chain was recorded in a study of shared clonotypes between healthy human individuals (dated by TCRdb to about 2020). About the study as a whole: The cohort comprised a couple of women and a few men aged 18 to 49 years. For each donor, CD4 naive and CD4 memory were each given three plates, CD8 naive was given two plates, and CD8 memory was given one plate. The study deeply sequenced blood TCR repertoires of five healthy adults to estimate repertoire size and the extent of clonotype sharing between individuals. To increase sequencing depth and limit assay-specific biases, TCR repertoire library preparation and sequencing were carried out by different laboratories using diverse techniques. Per donor, leukapheresis produced somewhere between about 0.9 and 10 billion PBMCs. Overall study results and their limits: Across a few donors, about 5% of naive CD4, roughly 3.8% of naive CD8, around 2.5% of memory CD4, and approximately 0.42% of memory CD8 clonotypes were shared. Rarefaction of sorted-subset datasets indicated incomplete sequencing despite the large sequencing depth. Because the study included only a small number of donors, the genetic and exposure-history diversity represented was limited. Clonotypes shared by all four sorted-subset donors showed higher generation probabilities than non-shared clonotypes. Sampling was restricted to blood, and TCR repertoires in tissue are likely to differ from TCR repertoires in blood. Estimated clonotype richness was generally larger for naive than for memory subsets. Pairwise subsampling indicated that sequencing depth was expected to affect the degree of clonotype sharing among donors.

This clone has a handful of counts. Its antigen target is currently unknown. Base qualities were left out, and no much larger clone turns up one base away. CD8 naive samples consisted of CD45RO-negative cells that were positively selected for CCR7, yielding a CD45RA+CCR7+ population without TemRA cells. The donors were healthy, HIV-negative adults who had no recently reported acute infections or vaccinations. All donors were Caucasian adults living in Nashville, Tennessee, USA. Blood was obtained by leukapheresis, after which PBMCs were separated by Ficoll-Histopaque density gradient centrifugation and cryopreserved in liquid nitrogen vapor phase. Analytical flow cytometry was used to check the purity and quantity of each magnetically sorted T cell population. From each sorted fraction, genomic DNA was isolated and quantified by UV absorbance on a Nanodrop 2000c. Using the deep immunoSEQ assay, TCR CDR3 regions were amplified from genomic DNA by multiplex PCR. Extracted genomic DNA from each cell subset was spread evenly across all wells of several immunoSEQ 96-well plates, with each plate serving as a replicate. For sorted subsets, about 200 ng genomic DNA, equal to 30,000 or so T cell genomes, was loaded into each replicate PCR. Purified libraries were measured with a Qubit 3.0 fluorometer, size-checked on a Bioanalyzer 2100, and measured again with the KAPA Library Quantification kit. Each immunoSEQ 96-well plate was sequenced on its own single-read 150-cycle Illumina NextSeq 550 flow cell. From the authors' description of their analysis: Because the immunoSEQ output included only junctional sequences and no quality scores, the filtering could not be the same as the filtering used for full-length reads. To assign V/J genes and CDR3, sequences were annotated against IMGT germline references using PyIR, a Python wrapper for IgBLAST v1.9. Reads were filtered out if the reads had weak V/J assignments (E-value above 1e-6), no CDR3, stop codons, out-of-frame junctions, or ambiguous translated residues. V3J clonotypes were defined by identical inferred V gene, J gene, and CDR3 amino acid sequence. The percentage overlap between two repertoires was calculated by dividing the number of shared unique clonotypes by the size of the smaller repertoire. Three approaches were used to assess repertoire richness: RTK rarefaction, the Chao1 estimator, and Recon v2.1 estimates of unobserved clonotypes. For all TCRbeta clonotypes obtained by the gDNA method from a few donors, generation probabilities were computed with OLGA. TCRdb stores this immuneACCESS table with in-frame sequences only. Part of the clones is absent; in the studies checked, under half of the shortfall reflects unresolved V genes, and no reason is known for the rest. V and J calls plus clone size are reproduced from that table; the DNA served to infer D and trimming. This sample comprises just over 2,000,000 clones, about 94% of them detected only once. The top ten hold about 1.1% of the sample.

Specimen: naive CD8+ T cells sorted from blood. What this sample's cell subset or site label stands for: CD45RA+CCR7+. The sequence derives from a man aged 18 to 30 in good health.

The CDR3 reads CASSGTGYEQYF. At the DNA level, the sequence is TGCGCCAGCAGTGGGACAGGGTACGAGCAGTACTTC. The chain links TRBV10-1 with TRBJ2-7; TRBD1 matches 8 bases in the middle. Inclusive of the bounding cysteine and phenylalanine, the CDR3 is 12 residues long. Here the CDR3 DNA is all that survives: 36 bases in frame from base 1. In the germline V gene (reference sequence), CDR1 corresponds to WNHNN and CDR2 to SYGVQD. V has 4 bases trimmed and J has 4 bases trimmed; junction bases matching no gene number 0.